This TCR beta chain emerged from a study of cytomegalovirus exposure and HLA in healthy donors. Study-wide points: The authors reported that TCR beta sequences could predict HLA-A and HLA-B alleles. These predictions were accurate for most subjects in the first cohort. With later analysis, a missense DCLRE1C variant became linked to TCR beta V- and J-gene trimming.

PCR employed 60 Vbeta and 13 Jbeta primers. Per the original methods: Approximately 12 million of the about 80 million unique TCR beta chains counted in a later analysis were shared. Libraries were prepared by immunoSEQ multiplex PCR; TCRdb keeps only in-frame clonotypes and omits some of them. The D gene and trimming were derived from the DNA, and the V and J assignments and clone size from that table. The sample records more than 150,000 clones, about 90% being singletons. Notes on this clone: Its antigen is not identified.

Deletions cut 7 bases from V and 3 bases from J, with 9 bases between. From germline, CDR1 is SEHNR and CDR2 FQNEAQ (reference sequence). The CDR3 has 12 residues. The sequencing input was PBMCs. The sequence was collected from a girl less than two years old in good health and CMV-seronegative. The chain uses TRBV7-9 and TRBJ1-2; D is perhaps TRBD1 (6 bases). The CDR3 loop is CASTYRDYGYTF. The DNA of the CDR3 is TGTGCCAGCACCTACAGGGACTATGGCTACACCTTC. Together with reference TRBV7-9 and TRBJ1-2, the CDR3 gives the full variable domain: DTGVSQNPRHKITKRGQNVTFRCDPISEHNRLYWYRQTLGQGPEFLTYFQNEAQLEKSRLLSDRFSAERPKGSFSTLEIQRTEQGDSAMYLCASTYRDYGYTFGSGTRLTVV.